This record looks at one T cell receptor beta chain sequence and its context. Its specificity is not known. This record comes from a study of CXCR3-negative and CXCR3-positive naive CD8 T cells. Regarding the study as a whole: CXCR3-positive naive cells carried more hydrophobic TRB CDR3s than CXCR3-negative ones.

Naive CD8+ T cells displayed a CD45RO-CCR7+CD27+CD95- phenotype. CDR3 length equals 13 residues. The germline gives CDR1 LNHNV, CDR2 YYDKDF (reference sequence). TRB cDNA libraries were made by UMI-labeled 5' RACE. TCRdb reprocessed the 5' RACE reads and keeps a single row for each CDR3 protein, giving no DNA. This table holds about 130,000 distinct CDR3 sequences. The gene calls are TRBV15 and TRBJ2-6. The receptor was derived from a human donor in good health. Some clones in this sample may be carry-over from other donors' samples. Sequenced: naive CXCR3- CD8+ T cells from blood. Subset noted: CD45RO-CCR7+CD27+CD95- naive CD8+ T cells lacking CXCR3 (TNR3-). CDR3 region: CATKDSGANVLTF.